This entry lists 4 T cell receptor beta chains sequenced from one sample in a study of cytomegalovirus exposure and HLA in healthy donors (dated by TCRdb to about 2017). Library construction relied on the immunoSEQ multiplex PCR assay. The multiplex PCR relied on a mix of 60 forward primers for TCR Vbeta segments and 13 reverse primers for TCR Jbeta segments. TCRdb limited this immuneACCESS table to in-frame rearrangements with V and J called. A share of clones is missing; checked studies link under half to unresolved V genes, and the rest is unexplained. The sample has roughly 110,000 clones on record, around 76% of them singletons. Around 5.8% of the sample belongs to the ten largest clones. The sequencing input was PBMCs. The receptors here all came from a woman aged 50 to 60 in good health and CMV-seropositive.

V usage is TRBV6-6 and J usage is TRBJ1-1; D perhaps matches TRBD1 (6 bases). Germline V lookup: CDR1 MNHNY, CDR2 SVGAGI (reference sequence). The CDR3 runs 14 residues. The germline V and J ends were trimmed by 1 base and 5 bases, with 11 bases remaining between them. The CDR3 spells CASSYLKGGTEAFF. CDR3 DNA: TGTGCCAGCAGTTACTTGAAGGGGGGGACTGAAGCTTTCTTT.

This rearrangement joins TRBV18 to TRBJ1-2; no clear D. CDR1 and CDR2 (germline): KGHSH, LQKENI. The CDR3 consists of 14 residues. V lost 6 bases and J 2 bases, leaving 13 bases between the germline ends. CDR3 in amino acids: CASSPGNGNYGYTF. CDR3 sequence (DNA): TGTGCCAGCTCCCCCGGGAACGGGAACTATGGCTACACCTTC.

The chain uses TRBV27 and TRBJ1-5, with TRBD1 identical over 8 bases. Unmatched junction bases numbered 7, after V lost 5 bases and J lost 4 bases. CDR1 is MNHEY, CDR2 SMNVEV, per germline (reference sequence). The CDR3 contains 15 residues. As DNA, the CDR3 is TGTGCCAGCAGTAAGGGACAGGTCCCTAATCAGCCCCAGCATTTT. As protein: CASSKGQVPNQPQHF.

The V and J genes are TRBV25-1 and TRBJ2-2, with 10 bases matching TRBD1. This CDR3 is 16 amino acids long. Losses at the gene ends were 10 bases for V and 2 bases for J; bases not matched to a gene: 10. Looked up from germline, CDR1 is MGHDK and CDR2 is SYGVNS. CDR3 residues: CATRQDRGYNTGELFF. CDR3 coding DNA: TGTGCCACCCGCCAGGACAGGGGGTATAACACCGGGGAGCTGTTTTTT.